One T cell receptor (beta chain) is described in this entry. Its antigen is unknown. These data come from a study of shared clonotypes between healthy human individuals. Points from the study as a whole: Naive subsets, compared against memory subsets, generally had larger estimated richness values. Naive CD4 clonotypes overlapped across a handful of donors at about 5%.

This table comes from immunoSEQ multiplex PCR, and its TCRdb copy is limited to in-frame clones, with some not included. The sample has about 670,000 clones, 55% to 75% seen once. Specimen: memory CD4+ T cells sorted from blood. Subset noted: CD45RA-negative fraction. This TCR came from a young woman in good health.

The chain's CDR3 is CASSPTGGAGANVLTF. CDR3 sequence (DNA): TGTGCCAGCAGCCCCACAGGGGGCGCTGGGGCCAACGTCCTGACTTTC. V and J are TRBV11-1 and TRBJ2-6; the match to TRBD1 covers 9 bases. CDR3 length: 16 amino acids. The trim removed 5 bases at V and 2 bases at J, leaving 4 bases unmatched. Germline V gene data show CDR1 as SGHAT and CDR2 as FQDESV (reference sequence).